Shown below are 32 T cell receptor beta chains from a single sample sequenced in a study of T cell repertoires in cytomegalovirus infection. TCRdb reprocessed the reads with MiXCR, giving one entry per CDR3 protein. Altogether hundreds of thousands of distinct CDR3 sequences are present, under 40% being singletons, with the ten largest covering roughly an eighth. The sequencing input was PBMCs. The source of these receptors is a human donor in good health (CMV status not recorded). Some clones in this sample may be carry-over from other donors' samples.

This clonotype was detected a few times. The V and J genes are TRBV4-2 and TRBJ1-5, with D unresolved. The length of the CDR3 is 14 residues. Germline CDR1 LGHNA, CDR2 YNFKEQ. Trimming pared 1 base from V and 6 bases from J, leaving 10 bases between. The CDR3 region has the DNA TGTGCCAGCAGCCAAGGAGAGGGTTCTCAGCCCCAGCATTTT. It yields the protein CASSQGEGSQPQHF.

The chain employs TRBV12-3 or TRBV12-4 and TRBJ1-2; D not certain. The CDR3 spans 13 residues. V was shortened by 5 bases and J by 7 bases, with 14 bases between the two germline ends. CDR3 in DNA: TGTGCCAGCAGTCCCCATTTGAATACTGGCTACACCTTC. It codes for CASSPHLNTGYTF.

This clonotype showed up many times. The genes are TRBV12-3 or TRBV12-4 and TRBJ1-1; D not resolved. This CDR3 has 14 amino acids. V lost 3 bases to trimming and J lost 1 base, with 9 bases between them. Here the CDR3 reads CASSLKGKNTEAFF. The CDR3 DNA follows: TGTGCCAGCAGTTTGAAGGGAAAGAACACTGAAGCTTTCTTT.

The chain combines TRBV19 with TRBJ1-2; no reliable D call. This CDR3 has 13 amino acids. V dropped 5 bases and J dropped 4 bases, with 11 bases sitting between them. Germline V lookup: CDR1 LNHDA, CDR2 SQIVND (reference sequence). The CDR3 here is CASSSRDGYGYTF. The CDR3 bases are TGTGCCAGTAGTTCCCGTGACGGCTATGGCTACACCTTC.

This clonotype was recorded a few times. This sequence joins TRBV28 and TRBJ1-1; a weak D match, TRBD1 (5 bases). The CDR3 totals 15 residues. From germline, CDR1 is MDHEN and CDR2 SYDVKM. V was clipped by 5 bases and J by 4 bases, with 17 bases between them. The CDR3 region is CASSPGGSGGTEAFF. In nucleotides, the CDR3 is TGTGCCAGCAGTCCCGGTGGGAGCGGGGGCACTGAAGCTTTCTTT.

Concerning this clonotype itself: This CDR3 is missing its conserved last phenylalanine or tryptophan, likely due to a read error. This sequence joins TRBV28 and TRBJ2-3, with no clear D. This CDR3 region has 11 residues. Germline lookup yields CDR1 MDHEN and CDR2 SYDVKM. The CDR3 here is CASSSTHTQYL. The CDR3 DNA sequence: TGTGCCAGCAGTTCCACACATACGCAGTATTTG.

Comments on this clonotype: This may come from a read error, since a much larger clone is one base off. The gene calls are TRBV28 and TRBJ2-2, with 7 bases fitting TRBD1. The CDR3 is made up of 16 amino acids. The V gene's germline CDR1 is MDHEN and CDR2 SYDVKM. Written as DNA, the CDR3 is TGTTCCAGCAGCTTCCTAGACAGGGCGAACACCGGGGAGCTGTTTTTT. Its protein is CSSSFLDRANTGELFF.

In this sample, this clonotype turned up a few times. V gene TRBV12-3 or TRBV12-4 combines with J gene TRBJ1-1, with D perhaps TRBD1 (5 bases). Trimming shortened V by 5 bases and J by 1 base, and 11 bases separated the two germline ends. The CDR3 length is 14 residues. The CDR3 coding sequence is TGTGCCAGCAGTCAGCCACAGGAGAACACTGAAGCTTTCTTT. Its protein is CASSQPQENTEAFF.

This clonotype was seen a handful of times. The rearrangement joins TRBV5-4 to TRBJ2-7; D not resolved. The CDR3 totals 14 residues. The germline gives CDR1 SGHNT, CDR2 YYREEE (reference sequence). The ends were cut back, 0 bases at V and 0 bases at J, with 7 bases in the middle. CDR3 sequence reads: CASSLDQSSYEQYF. CDR3 coding DNA: TGTGCCAGCAGCTTGGATCAAAGCTCCTACGAGCAGTACTTC.

V and J are TRBV7-9 and TRBJ2-4; the D call may be TRBD1 or TRBD2 (5 bases each). Germline V gene data show CDR1 as SEHNR and CDR2 as FQNEAQ (reference sequence). CDR3 length: 16 amino acids. V lost 1 base to trimming and J lost 0 bases, with 10 bases between them. The CDR3 sequence: CASSLDGTLAKNIQYF. In nucleotides, the CDR3 is TGTGCCAGCAGCTTAGACGGGACCCTAGCCAAAAACATTCAGTACTTC.

There are a few counts of this clonotype. V usage is TRBV6-6 and J usage is TRBJ2-1, with D possibly being TRBD2 (5 bases). Trimming stripped 2 bases from V and 8 bases from J, with 7 bases between. Germline V lookup: CDR1 MNHNY, CDR2 SVGAGI (reference sequence). This CDR3 is 12 amino acids long. As DNA, the CDR3 is TGTGCCAGCAGTTACAGGCGGGATGAGCAGTTCTTC. It encodes CASSYRRDEQFF.

This clonotype occurred a few times. This chain uses TRBV19 with TRBJ1-3; D possibly corresponds to TRBD1 (6 bases). Germline V gene data show CDR1 as LNHDA and CDR2 as SQIVND (reference sequence). This CDR3 contains 16 residues. Trimming removed 5 bases from V and 0 bases from J, with 14 bases in between. The CDR3 is CASSPEGVYSGNTIYF. CDR3 sequence (DNA): TGTGCCAGTAGTCCTGAGGGGGTTTACTCTGGAAACACCATATATTTT.

The chain recombines TRBV19 with TRBJ1-1; 9 nucleotides align to TRBD1. This CDR3 comprises 17 residues. V was clipped by 4 bases and J by 1 base; unmatched bases: 10. Looked up from germline, CDR1 is LNHDA and CDR2 is SQIVND (reference sequence). Here the CDR3 reads CASSKTPGQGPNTEAFF. The CDR3, as DNA: TGTGCCAGTAGTAAAACCCCCGGACAGGGGCCGAACACTGAAGCTTTCTTT.

The table lists this clonotype with many counts. The chain combines TRBV7-2 with TRBJ1-5; a possible D gene is TRBD1 (5 bases). Germline CDR1 SGHTA, CDR2 FQGNSA. Trimming took 4 bases from V and 5 from J, leaving 12 bases between them. The CDR3 runs to 14 residues. DNA for the CDR3: TGTGCCAGCAGCTCTCCGGGACGGTATCAGCCCCAGCATTTT. It codes for CASSSPGRYQPQHF. The variable domain in full, with the rest retrieved from reference TRBV7-2 and TRBJ1-5, is GAGVSQSPSNKVTEKGKDVELRCDPISGHTALYWYRQSLGQGLEFLIYFQGNSAPDKSGLPSDRFSAERTGGSVSTLTIQRTQQEDSAVYLCASSSPGRYQPQHFGDGTRLSIL.

This chain joins TRBV4-2 and TRBJ2-5, with D perhaps matching TRBD1 (6 bases). CDR1 is LGHNA and CDR2 is YNFKEQ in the germline V gene. The CDR3 has 18 amino acids. Trimming pared 0 bases from V and 5 bases from J, leaving 22 bases between. CDR3 protein: CASSQEDRRQGQEETQYF. CDR3 in DNA: TGTGCCAGCAGCCAAGAAGATCGACGGCAGGGGCAGGAGGAGACCCAGTACTTC.

In its sample, this clonotype was seen many times. The chain is built from TRBV5-1 and TRBJ2-7; TRBD1 matches at 10 bases. The CDR3 runs 14 residues. Losses at the gene ends were 8 bases for V and 5 bases for J; bases not matched to a gene: 10. The V gene's germline CDR1 is SGHRS and CDR2 YFSETQ. The CDR3, as DNA: TGCGCCAGATGGCACCGGGACAGGGGTCACGAGCAGTACTTC. Translated: CARWHRDRGHEQYF.

This clonotype was found a few times. The J gene is TRBJ2-2, the V gene TRBV6-6, with 8 bases aligning to TRBD1. The CDR3 length is 13 residues. Per germline, CDR1 MNHNY and CDR2 SVGAGI (reference sequence). V lost 6 bases to trimming and J lost 7 bases; unmatched junction nucleotides: 4. The CDR3 spells CASSRQGNGELFF. CDR3 nucleotide sequence: TGTGCCAGCAGCCGACAGGGGAACGGGGAGCTGTTTTTT.

The chain carries TRBV12-3 or TRBV12-4 and TRBJ2-7; no clear D gene. V lost 4 bases, J lost 0 bases, and 13 bases lay in between. The CDR3 spans 15 residues. This CDR3 is CASSSAQLSSYEQYF. The CDR3 DNA sequence: TGTGCCAGCAGTTCTGCCCAGCTGAGCTCCTACGAGCAGTACTTC.

The chain combines TRBV6-2 or TRBV6-3 with TRBJ2-5, with 7 nucleotides matching TRBD1. V trimming: 10 bases; J trimming: 4 bases; junction bases outside the gene matches: 15. The length of the CDR3 is 15 residues. In germline, CDR1 is MNHEY, CDR2 SVGEGT. The CDR3 protein is CATQSGQVMLETQYF. The CDR3 nucleotides are TGTGCCACACAATCCGGACAGGTTATGTTAGAGACCCAGTACTTC.

The V gene is TRBV20-1, the J gene TRBJ2-7, with 7 bases matching TRBD2. The CDR3 is 13 amino acids. Per the germline V gene, CDR1 is DFQATT and CDR2 is SNEGSKA (reference sequence). V gave up 5 bases and J gave up 6 bases; unmatched junction bases: 10. The CDR3 bases are TGCAGTGCTCCCCTAGCGGAGGGCGGCGAGCAGTACTTC. Protein product: CSAPLAEGGEQYF.

This clonotype was seen a few times. This chain connects TRBV7-8 to TRBJ1-5; tentative D call: TRBD1 (6 bases). CDR1 is SGHVS, CDR2 FQNEAQ, per germline. This CDR3 region has 19 residues. Between the trimmed V and J ends, which lost 5 bases and 5 bases, there was a span of 28 bases. The CDR3 loop reads CASSPAGVGTRAGYQPQHF. Written as DNA, the CDR3 is TGTGCCAGCAGCCCGGCAGGGGTTGGCACTCGGGCAGGGTATCAGCCCCAGCATTTT.

This clonotype was seen at least ten times. The chain combines TRBV6-1 with TRBJ1-6, with TRBD1 as a possible D gene (6 bases). V dropped 6 bases and J dropped 3 bases, with 18 bases sitting between them. Germline values: CDR1 MNHNS, CDR2 SASEGT. This CDR3 comprises 17 residues. CDR3: CASSSDRSRIYNSPLHF. CDR3 DNA sequence: TGTGCCAGCAGCTCAGACAGGAGTCGTATCTATAATTCACCCCTCCACTTT.

This clonotype showed up many times. The chain carries TRBV7-6 and TRBJ2-7, with a tentative D call TRBD1 (6 bases). The CDR3 covers 14 residues. Trimming took off 4 bases at V and 5 bases at J, with 15 bases between the two ends. The germline gives CDR1 SGHVS, CDR2 FNYEAQ. The CDR3 DNA reads TGTGCCAGCAGCTCCTACACAGGGCTGGACGAGCAGTACTTC. This codes for CASSSYTGLDEQYF.

This clonotype was found many times. The chain combines TRBV11-2 with TRBJ2-5; D is undetermined. Deletions cut 5 bases from V and 3 bases from J, with 13 bases between. The CDR3 extends over 14 amino acids. Germline values: CDR1 SGHAT, CDR2 FQNNGV. This chain's CDR3 is CASSPRPLEETQYF. CDR3 DNA: TGTGCCAGCAGCCCCCGGCCGCTCGAAGAGACCCAGTACTTC.

CDR3 protein: CASSLGGGAGGGYNEQFF. Here the CDR3 DNA reads TGTGCCAGCAGCTTAGGTGGGGGAGCGGGGGGCGGATACAATGAGCAGTTCTTC. The J gene is TRBJ2-1, the V gene TRBV7-2; 9 bases agree with TRBD2. CDR3 length: 18 residues. Germline lookup yields CDR1 SGHTA and CDR2 FQGNSA. After removal of 1 base from V and 4 bases from J, the junction contained 11 bases not matched to a gene.

This clonotype was seen ten or more times. The CDR3: CASSFRASYEQYF. The CDR3 coding sequence is TGTGCCAGCAGCTTTAGGGCCTCCTACGAGCAGTACTTC. The rearrangement joins TRBV7-6 to TRBJ2-7; D is undetermined. The V end lost 3 bases, the J end lost 0 bases, and 6 bases lay between the germline ends. CDR1 is SGHVS, CDR2 FNYEAQ, per germline. The CDR3 runs to 13 residues.

This clonotype was counted a few times. V is TRBV4-3 and J is TRBJ1-1; D unresolved. This CDR3 contains 16 residues. CDR1 LGHNA and CDR2 YSLEER come from the germline V gene. V lost 4 bases, J lost 1 base, and 16 bases lay in between. The CDR3 DNA sequence: TGCGCCAGCAGCCCCCGGGCCAACACAAGGAACACTGAAGCTTTCTTT. Protein product: CASSPRANTRNTEAFF.

This clonotype was observed at least ten times. This chain joins TRBV7-2 and TRBJ1-6; D uncertain. Per the germline V gene, CDR1 is SGHTA and CDR2 is FQGNSA. CDR3 size: 18 residues. The V gene lost 5 bases and the J gene lost 4 bases, with 21 bases spanning the gap. The CDR3 spells CASSLHYPTDLYNSPLHF. CDR3 nucleotide sequence: TGTGCCAGCAGCCTTCACTACCCGACGGACCTATATAATTCACCCCTCCACTTT.

This clonotype occurred many times. This chain uses TRBV7-6 with TRBJ2-1, with 10 bases fitting TRBD2. The CDR3 contains 17 residues. Per germline, CDR1 SGHVS and CDR2 FNYEAQ. The V and J ends lost 4 bases and 0 bases, in that order; junction bases with no gene match: 6. CDR3 coding DNA: TGTGCCAGCAGCTCCGCTAGCGGGGGTTTCTCCTACAATGAGCAGTTCTTC. Translated: CASSSASGGFSYNEQFF.

This clonotype has at least ten counts. The chain is built from TRBV5-4 and TRBJ2-5; 7 bases line up with TRBD1. CDR3 size: 15 residues. V lost 3 bases and J lost 1; bases outside the gene matches: 6. The germline CDR1 and CDR2 sequences are SGHNT and YYREEE (reference sequence). CDR3 nucleotides: TGTGCCAGCAGCTCCCGGGACAGCGTCCAAGAGACCCAGTACTTC. Its translation: CASSSRDSVQETQYF.

The CDR3 protein is CASSQSHPNSRVAAGQPQHF. CDR3 DNA sequence: TGCGCCAGCAGTCAATCGCACCCGAATTCCAGGGTAGCTGCTGGGCAGCCCCAGCATTTT. The chain is built from TRBV23-1 and TRBJ1-5; TRBD1 is a possible D gene (5 bases). TRBV23-1 is known as an ORF, though its function is uncertain. Trimming left V 0 bases short and J 7 bases short, with 28 bases between. The CDR3 is 20 residues long.

This clonotype came up a few times. The chain employs TRBV30 and TRBJ2-1; 9 bases align to TRBD1. The CDR3 consists of 16 residues. Germline trimming cut 5 bases from V and 0 bases from J; bases unmatched to any gene: 8. Looked up from germline, CDR1 is GTSNPN and CDR2 is SVGIG (reference sequence). CDR3 region: CAWDGQGTSSYNEQFF. In DNA, the CDR3 is TGTGCCTGGGACGGACAGGGGACGAGCTCCTACAATGAGCAGTTCTTC.